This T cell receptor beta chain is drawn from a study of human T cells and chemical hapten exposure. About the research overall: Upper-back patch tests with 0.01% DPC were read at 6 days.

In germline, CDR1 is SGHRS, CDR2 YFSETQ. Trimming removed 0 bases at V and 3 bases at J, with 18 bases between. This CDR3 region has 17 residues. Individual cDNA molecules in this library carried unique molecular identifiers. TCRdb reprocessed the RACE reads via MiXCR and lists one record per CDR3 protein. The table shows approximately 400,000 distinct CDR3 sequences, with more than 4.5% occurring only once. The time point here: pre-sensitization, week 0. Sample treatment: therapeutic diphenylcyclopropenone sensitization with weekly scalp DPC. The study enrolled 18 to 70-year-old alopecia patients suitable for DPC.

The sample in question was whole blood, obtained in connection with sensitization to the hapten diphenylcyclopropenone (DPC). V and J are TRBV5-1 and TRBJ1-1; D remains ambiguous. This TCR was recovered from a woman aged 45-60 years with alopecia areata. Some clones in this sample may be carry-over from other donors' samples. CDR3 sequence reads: CASSLAGWKSEDTEAFF. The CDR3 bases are TGCGCCAGCAGCTTGGCCGGGTGGAAGTCGGAGGACACTGAAGCTTTCTTT.